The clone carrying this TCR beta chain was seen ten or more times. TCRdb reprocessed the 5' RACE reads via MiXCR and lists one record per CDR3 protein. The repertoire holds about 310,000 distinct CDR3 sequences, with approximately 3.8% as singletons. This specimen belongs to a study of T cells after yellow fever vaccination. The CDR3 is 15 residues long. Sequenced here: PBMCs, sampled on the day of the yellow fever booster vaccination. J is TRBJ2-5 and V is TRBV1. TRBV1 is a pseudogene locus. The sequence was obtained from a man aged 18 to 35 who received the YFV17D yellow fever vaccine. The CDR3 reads CTSSQEASFWETQYF. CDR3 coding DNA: TGCACCAGCAGCCAAGAGGCTTCCTTCTGGGAGACCCAGTACTTC.